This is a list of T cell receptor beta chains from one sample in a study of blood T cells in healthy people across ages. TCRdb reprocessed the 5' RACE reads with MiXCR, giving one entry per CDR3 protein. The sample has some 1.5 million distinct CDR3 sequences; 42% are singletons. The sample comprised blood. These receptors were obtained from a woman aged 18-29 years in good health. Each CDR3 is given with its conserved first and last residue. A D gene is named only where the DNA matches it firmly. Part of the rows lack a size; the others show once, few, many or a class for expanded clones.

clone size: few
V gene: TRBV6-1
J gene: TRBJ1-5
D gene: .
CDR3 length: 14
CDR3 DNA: TGTGCCAGCAGTGACGGGAGGAGCAATCAGCCCCAGCATTTT
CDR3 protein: CASSDGRSNQPQHF

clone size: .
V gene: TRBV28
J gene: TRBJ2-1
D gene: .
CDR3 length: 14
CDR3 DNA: TGTGCCAGCAGTTTTTCGCAGGTAACGGCCGAGCAGTTCTTC
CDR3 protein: CASSFSQVTAEQFF

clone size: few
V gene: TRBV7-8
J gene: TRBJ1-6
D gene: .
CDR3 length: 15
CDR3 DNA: TGTGCCAGCAGCCTCTTGACAGACTATAATTCACCCCTCCACTTT
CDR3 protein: CASSLLTDYNSPLHF

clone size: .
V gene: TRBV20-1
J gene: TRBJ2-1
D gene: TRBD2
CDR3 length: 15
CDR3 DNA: TGCAGTGCGACTAAGCCGGGACTAGCGGACAATGAGCAGTTCTTC
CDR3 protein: CSATKPGLADNEQFF

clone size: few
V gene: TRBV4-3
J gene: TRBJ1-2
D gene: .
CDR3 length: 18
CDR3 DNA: TGCGCCAGCAGCCAAGACCTTAGTCGACAAATAGGGTACTATGGCTACACCTTC
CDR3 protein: CASSQDLSRQIGYYGYTF

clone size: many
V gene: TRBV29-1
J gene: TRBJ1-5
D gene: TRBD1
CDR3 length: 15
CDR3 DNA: TGCAGCGTAAAGGGGACAGGGGCTAGCAATCAGCCCCAGCATTTT
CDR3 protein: CSVKGTGASNQPQHF

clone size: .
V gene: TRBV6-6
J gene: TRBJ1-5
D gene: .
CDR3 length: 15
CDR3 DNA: TGTGCCAGCAGTTACGGCACACAGGTCAATCAGCCCCAGCATTTT
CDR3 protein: CASSYGTQVNQPQHF

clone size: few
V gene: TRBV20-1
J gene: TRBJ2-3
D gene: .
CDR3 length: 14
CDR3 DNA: TGCAGTGCTGCCACCCTAGCCCCCACAGATACGCAGTATTTT
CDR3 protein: CSAATLAPTDTQYF

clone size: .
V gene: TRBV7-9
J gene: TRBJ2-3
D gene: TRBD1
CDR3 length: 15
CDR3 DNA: TGTGCCAGCAGCCAAATCTGGGGACAGGCAGATACGCAGTATTTT
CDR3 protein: CASSQIWGQADTQYF

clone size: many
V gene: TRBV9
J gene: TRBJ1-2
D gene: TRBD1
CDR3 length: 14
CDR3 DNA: TGTGCCAGCAGCGAAGGACAGGGAAGCTATGGCTACACCTTC
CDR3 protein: CASSEGQGSYGYTF

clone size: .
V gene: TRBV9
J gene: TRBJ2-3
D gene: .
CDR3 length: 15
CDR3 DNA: TGTGCCAGCAGCGACCTGGGATACGACACAGATACGCAGTATTTT
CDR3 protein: CASSDLGYDTDTQYF